This TCR beta chain emerged from a study of blood T cell repertoires in COVID-19. About the research overall: Collection of acute and convalescent COVID-19 samples took place in the United States, Italy and Spain. PBMCs, B-cell-depleted T cells, or T cells were the source of the cDNA or gDNA that made up the material.

Under the authors' procedure: For nucleated cells, counts were estimated from reference gene primer amplification. TCRdb's table, derived via immunoSEQ multiplex PCR, lists solely in-frame clones and lacks some. V, J and clone size were drawn from that table, and D and trimming were deduced from the DNA. The sample includes about 300,000 clones, about 85% of them seen just once. The sample was peripheral blood. The TCR comes from a man between 18 and 35 years old with active or convalescent COVID-19.

CDR3 amino acids: CASSQDSRGPKNIQYF. Here the CDR3 DNA reads TGTGCCAGCAGCCAAGACTCCAGGGGACCCAAAAACATTCAGTACTTC. The chain carries TRBV14 and TRBJ2-4; possible D gene TRBD1, 6 bases. Germline V lookup: CDR1 SGHDN, CDR2 FVKESK. The V end was cut by 0 bases, the J end by 2 bases, with 11 bases between. The CDR3 spans 16 residues.